Shown below are 7 T cell receptor beta chains from a single sample sequenced in a study of T cells after yellow fever vaccination. TCRdb redid the calling of the 5' RACE reads with MiXCR, one entry per CDR3 protein. The sample gives just under 600,000 distinct CDR3 sequences, about 13% of which show up once; more than 12% is in the top ten. Sequencing used PBMCs, obtained on the day of the yellow fever booster vaccination. These receptors were obtained from a man younger than 45 who received the YFV17D yellow fever vaccine.

This clonotype was seen only a few times. This chain uses TRBV5-1 with TRBJ2-5; maybe TRBD2 (6 bases). Between the trimmed V and J ends, which lost 2 bases and 2 bases, there was a span of 16 bases. This CDR3 has 16 amino acids. CDR1 SGHRS and CDR2 YFSETQ come from the germline V gene. The CDR3: CASSFWRGPRQETQYF. As DNA, the CDR3 is TGCGCCAGCAGCTTTTGGAGGGGACCCCGTCAAGAGACCCAGTACTTC.

The gene calls are TRBV4-2 and TRBJ2-7, with no clear D. Germline V gene sequence: CDR1 LGHNA, CDR2 YNFKEQ. The CDR3 has 14 amino acids. Trimming shortened V by 0 bases and J by 3 bases, and 9 bases separated the two germline ends. The CDR3 DNA sequence: TGTGCCAGCAGCCAAGAGCGCCTCCGCTACGAGCAGTACTTC. It yields the protein CASSQERLRYEQYF.

This clonotype was picked up a small number of times. The chain links TRBV19 to TRBJ2-7; 8 nucleotides match TRBD2. CDR1 and CDR2 (germline): LNHDA, SQIVND (reference sequence). Trimming at V came to 6 bases and at J to 3 bases, leaving 4 bases not matched to a gene. CDR3 length: 13 amino acids. CDR3 nucleotides: TGTGCCAGTAGCACTAGCGGTGTCTACGAGCAGTACTTC. Amino acid sequence: CASSTSGVYEQYF. Together with reference TRBV19 and TRBJ2-7, the CDR3 gives the full variable domain: DGGITQSPKYLFRKEGQNVTLSCEQNLNHDAMYWYRQDPGQGLRLIYYSQIVNDFQKGDIAEGYSVSREKKESFPLTVTSAQKNPTAFYLCASSTSGVYEQYFGPGTRLTVT.

The rearrangement links TRBV20-1 to TRBJ2-1; D unclear. Germline values: CDR1 DFQATT, CDR2 SNEGSKA (reference sequence). V was pared by 3 bases and J by 7 bases, with 4 bases between. The CDR3 is made up of 10 amino acids. The CDR3 is CSARHNEQFF. The CDR3 nucleotides read TGCAGTGCTAGGCATAATGAGCAGTTCTTC.

This clonotype has just a few counts. The chain couples TRBV27 to TRBJ2-1, with TRBD2 identical over 10 bases. CDR1 is MNHEY and CDR2 is SMNVEV in the germline V gene (reference sequence). Germline trimming cut 0 bases from V and 0 bases from J; bases unmatched to any gene: 2. The CDR3 covers 17 residues. The CDR3 loop reads CASSLSASGGSYNEQFF. The DNA for the CDR3 is TGTGCCAGCAGTTTATCTGCTAGCGGGGGCTCCTACAATGAGCAGTTCTTC.

This clonotype appeared a few times. V usage is TRBV27 and J usage is TRBJ2-1; 8 nucleotides match TRBD2. Germline V gene lookup returns CDR1 MNHEY and CDR2 SMNVEV (reference sequence). The CDR3 extends over 16 amino acids. The V and J ends lost 5 bases and 2 bases, in that order; junction bases with no gene match: 8. CDR3 in DNA: TGTGCCAGCAGTCCCCAGAGCGGGGGCACCTACAATGAGCAGTTCTTC. It translates to CASSPQSGGTYNEQFF.

This clonotype was counted between two and nine times. CDR3 coding DNA: TGTGCCAGCAGCCGGGACGCCCAAGAGACCCAGTACTTC. Amino acids: CASSRDAQETQYF. The chain has TRBV5-4 and TRBJ2-5; D may match TRBD1 or TRBD2 (5 bases each). V was cut by 4 bases and J by 1 base, with 8 bases left in between. The germline V gene has CDR1 SGHNT and CDR2 YYREEE (reference sequence). This CDR3 comprises 13 residues.